This T cell receptor beta chain was sequenced during a study of blood T cells in healthy people across ages. Regarding the study as a whole: No conclusive comparison of naive versus antigen-experienced cells was possible with unsorted PBMCs. The fall in TCR beta diversity per million T cells was roughly linear with age.

This clonotype was counted many times. Antigen specificity is unknown. A second about 7 to 12 cycle PCR used barcoded and J-beta primers. MiXCR, applied by TCRdb to the 5' RACE reads, yields one record per CDR3 protein. The repertoire holds 650,000 to 700,000 distinct CDR3 sequences, about a third seen once, with roughly 14% in the top ten. Trimming took 5 bases from V and 5 from J; bases not matched to a gene: 9. The germline CDR1 and CDR2 sequences are SGHRS and YFSETQ. This CDR3 spans 14 amino acids. Sequencing input: blood. The sequence was collected from an elderly woman in good health. The genes are TRBV5-1 and TRBJ2-5; 7 bases align to TRBD2. CDR3 in amino acids: CASSQGAGRETQYF. DNA for the CDR3: TGCGCCAGCAGTCAGGGAGCGGGGCGCGAGACCCAGTACTTC.